These 25 T cell receptor beta chains share one sample of origin, sequenced in a study of T cell responses to AZD1222 COVID-19 vaccine. Clones were read by immunoSEQ multiplex PCR, and TCRdb kept only the in-frame ones, dropping some. The sample shows 160,000 or so clones, about 91% of them seen only once. This material consisted of peripheral blood, taken 28 days after the second AZD1222 dose. The receptor set was obtained from an adult who received the AZD1222 COVID-19 vaccine.

The rearrangement joins TRBV19 to TRBJ1-2; 8 bases are a match to TRBD1. The J segment lost 6 bases and the V segment lost 3 bases, leaving 12 bases of the junction unmatched. The CDR3 loop spans 16 amino acids. Germline assignment: CDR1 LNHDA and CDR2 SQIVND (reference sequence). CDR3 in amino acids: CASSITGGIAQHGYTF. The DNA for the CDR3 is TGTGCCAGTAGTATCACAGGGGGAATCGCCCAACATGGCTACACCTTC.

The rearrangement joins TRBV5-6 to TRBJ2-3; D gene uncertain. The CDR3 covers 15 residues. V was cut by 3 bases and J by 10 bases, with 21 bases left in between. Germline CDR1 SGHDT, CDR2 YYEEEE. Written as DNA, the CDR3 is TGTGCCAGCAGCTCCAAAGACAAACGTCCAATCGCGCAGTATTTT. The encoded protein is CASSSKDKRPIAQYF.

The CDR3 coding sequence is TGTGCCAGCACCCCTCGACAGGGGGCGAACACTGAAGCTTTCTTT. This sequence encodes CASTPRQGANTEAFF. This chain uses TRBV6-5 with TRBJ1-1; 10 positions match TRBD1. V gave up 7 bases and J gave up 1 base; unmatched junction bases: 6. This CDR3 has 15 amino acids. Per germline, CDR1 MNHEY and CDR2 SVGAGI.

This chain connects TRBV6-5 to TRBJ1-1; D unresolved. V shed 6 bases and J shed 1 base, with 15 bases lying between them. Germline V gene sequence: CDR1 MNHEY, CDR2 SVGAGI. The CDR3 has 15 amino acids. CDR3 DNA: TGTGCCAGCAGCTTTTCCCGGGGAGCGAACACTGAAGCTTTCTTT. Protein product: CASSFSRGANTEAFF.

In nucleotides, the CDR3 is TGTGCCAGTAGTATTGAGGGGTATAGCAATCAGCCCCAGCATTTT. Its translation: CASSIEGYSNQPQHF. V is TRBV19 and J is TRBJ1-5, with a possible D match to TRBD1 (5 bases). The CDR3 has 15 amino acids. Trimming removed 3 bases at V and 0 bases at J, with 9 bases between. Germline V lookup: CDR1 LNHDA, CDR2 SQIVND (reference sequence).

The gene calls are TRBV6-2 or TRBV6-3 and TRBJ2-1; 9 positions agree with TRBD2. The CDR3 is 17 residues long. V gave up 0 bases and J gave up 4 bases; unmatched junction bases: 7. Germline V lookup: CDR1 MNHEY, CDR2 SVGEGT. As DNA, the CDR3 is TGTGCCAGCAGTTACTCGAGCCCTAGCGGGATTTACAATGAGCAGTTCTTC. The encoded protein is CASSYSSPSGIYNEQFF.

This clone was observed a handful of times. The V gene is TRBV7-2, the J gene TRBJ1-4, with D tentatively TRBD1 (6 bases). This CDR3 comprises 13 residues. V was trimmed by 5 bases and J by 8 bases, leaving 12 bases between them. Germline CDR1 and CDR2: SGHTA and FQGNSA. Written as DNA, the CDR3 is TGTGCCAGCAGCGTTAAGGGGGGAGAAAAACTGTTTTTT. Its translation is CASSVKGGEKLFF.

The chain employs TRBV5-1 and TRBJ1-1; 10 bases match TRBD1. V gave up 0 bases and J gave up 11 bases; unmatched junction bases: 7. Germline V gene data show CDR1 as SGHRS and CDR2 as YFSETQ. The CDR3 extends over 14 amino acids. CDR3 bases: TGCGCCAGCAGCTTGGAGGGACAGGGGTTAGCGGCTTTCTTT. This gives the protein CASSLEGQGLAAFF.

The rearrangement links TRBV19 to TRBJ1-4, with TRBD1 identical over 8 bases. V was clipped by 5 bases and J by 3 bases; unmatched bases: 8. Germline V gene lookup returns CDR1 LNHDA and CDR2 SQIVND (reference sequence). The CDR3 has 16 amino acids. The CDR3 sequence: CASSLQGAPANEKLFF. The CDR3 nucleotides read TGTGCCAGTAGTCTCCAGGGGGCGCCGGCTAATGAAAAACTGTTTTTT.

This clone was seen a single time. V gene TRBV5-1 combines with J gene TRBJ1-4; the match to TRBD1 covers 12 bases. The CDR3 consists of 18 residues. CDR1 is SGHRS and CDR2 is YFSETQ in the germline V gene. With 5 bases clipped from V and 7 bases from J, the junction kept 15 bases outside the gene matches. This CDR3 is CASSQYPGQGAPSEKLFF. The CDR3 bases are TGCGCCAGCAGTCAATACCCGGGACAGGGGGCGCCGAGTGAAAAACTGTTTTTT.

This chain uses TRBV2 with TRBJ1-1; no definite D call. V was trimmed by 7 bases and J by 5 bases, leaving 5 bases between them. Germline V CDR1 and CDR2: SNHLY, FYNNEI. This CDR3 region has 10 residues. In DNA form, the CDR3 reads TGTGCCAGCAAGGAGACTGAAGCTTTCTTT. Translated: CASKETEAFF.

This chain connects TRBV13 to TRBJ2-7; 7 bases map to TRBD1. V lost 3 bases to trimming and J lost 5 bases; unmatched junction nucleotides: 7. CDR1 is PRHDT and CDR2 is FYEKMQ in the germline V gene (reference sequence). This CDR3 comprises 14 residues. CDR3 residues: CASSFKPGQDEQYF. The CDR3 DNA sequence: TGTGCCAGCAGCTTTAAGCCCGGACAGGACGAGCAGTACTTC.

V and J are TRBV5-1 and TRBJ1-3; D uncertain. The V end lost 4 bases, the J end lost 3 bases, and 11 bases lay between the germline ends. Germline V gives CDR1 SGHRS, CDR2 YFSETQ. The CDR3 contains 14 residues. The CDR3 region is CASSPRGDGNTIYF. The CDR3 DNA is TGCGCCAGCAGCCCCCGTGGGGATGGAAACACCATATATTTT.

DNA of the CDR3: TGCAGCGTTTTGGGGACAGGGTTTCAAGATACGCAGTATTTT. Translating gives CSVLGTGFQDTQYF. The chain employs TRBV29-1 and TRBJ2-3, with TRBD1 matching over 9 bases. The CDR3 totals 14 residues. J gave up 5 bases and V 5 bases, and 8 bases lay outside the gene matches. Germline V lookup: CDR1 SQVTM, CDR2 ANQGSEA.

V and J are TRBV6-5 and TRBJ1-2; 7 nucleotides agree with TRBD1. V trimming: 6 bases; J trimming: 4 bases; junction bases outside the gene matches: 5. Germline V lookup: CDR1 MNHEY, CDR2 SVGAGI. The CDR3 contains 13 residues. CDR3 amino acids: CASSPDRAYGYTF. In DNA form, the CDR3 reads TGTGCCAGCAGCCCCGACAGGGCCTATGGCTACACCTTC.

This chain joins TRBV10-3 and TRBJ2-1; 12 positions agree with TRBD1. J was trimmed by 3 bases and V by 2 bases; bases with no gene match: 2. The CDR3 contains 16 residues. CDR1 is ENHRY, CDR2 SYGVKD, per germline. DNA of the CDR3: TGTGCCATCAGTGAGGGGGACAGGGGGCACTACAATGAGCAGTTCTTC. Translated, it gives CAISEGDRGHYNEQFF.

The chain uses TRBV27 and TRBJ1-2, with D perhaps TRBD1 (5 bases). Trimming took off 4 bases at V and 4 bases at J, with 19 bases between the two ends. Germline V lookup: CDR1 MNHEY, CDR2 SMNVEV (reference sequence). This CDR3 is built from 16 residues. This chain's CDR3 is CASSYYHSSGGYGYTF. The DNA of the CDR3 is TGTGCCAGCAGTTACTACCACAGTAGTGGGGGCTATGGCTACACCTTC.

The chain uses TRBV6-5 and TRBJ1-3; D unclear. Germline CDR1 MNHEY, CDR2 SVGAGI. The CDR3 loop spans 14 amino acids. The V end was cut by 7 bases, the J end by 0 bases, with 10 bases between. CDR3 sequence: CASIQRSSGNTIYF. CDR3 coding DNA: TGTGCCAGCATTCAAAGGAGCTCTGGAAACACCATATATTTT.

The gene calls are TRBV4-1 and TRBJ2-7, with D hard to call. The CDR3 runs to 15 residues. V gave up 0 bases and J gave up 4 bases, with 13 bases separating them. Germline V lookup: CDR1 MGHRA, CDR2 YSYEKL. The CDR3 nucleotides read TGCGCCAGCAGCCAAGATCCTCTGGAAGATTACGAGCAGTACTTC. Protein product: CASSQDPLEDYEQYF.

In DNA, the CDR3 is TGTGCCAGCAAAAGGTACGAGCAGTACTTC. Translated, it gives CASKRYEQYF. This chain links TRBV9 with TRBJ2-7; D remains ambiguous. The CDR3 is 10 amino acids. The V gene lost 6 bases and the J gene lost 4 bases, with 5 bases spanning the gap. Germline CDR1 is SGDLS and CDR2 is YYNGEE.

The rearrangement links TRBV30 to TRBJ2-1; tentatively, D is TRBD1 (6 bases). CDR3 length: 13 residues. Germline V gives CDR1 GTSNPN, CDR2 SVGIG (reference sequence). Trimming left V 5 bases short and J 5 bases short, with 13 bases between. As DNA, the CDR3 is TGTGCCTGGGCCCATGGACAGAACAATGAGCAGTTCTTC. Translation gives CAWAHGQNNEQFF.

CDR3 in amino acids: CASSMGWVSNQPQHF. CDR3 in DNA: TGTGCCAGTAGTATGGGGTGGGTTAGCAATCAGCCCCAGCATTTT. V gene TRBV19 combines with J gene TRBJ1-5; no reliable D call. CDR1 and CDR2 from the germline V gene are LNHDA and SQIVND (reference sequence). The V end was cut by 3 bases, the J end by 0 bases, with 9 bases between. The CDR3 contains 15 residues.

This clone has only one observation. V is TRBV6-5 and J is TRBJ2-5, with 8 bases identical to TRBD1. Per the germline V gene, CDR1 is MNHEY and CDR2 is SVGAGI. Germline trimming cut 6 bases from V and 1 base from J; bases unmatched to any gene: 1. This CDR3 has 13 residues. The CDR3 DNA is TGTGCCAGCAGAGGACAGGGCCAAGAGACCCAGTACTTC. It codes for CASRGQGQETQYF.

The J gene is TRBJ2-7, the V gene TRBV30; 11 positions agree with TRBD1. V dropped 2 bases and J dropped 2; count of bases not matched to a gene: 5. This CDR3 contains 15 residues. Per germline, CDR1 GTSNPN and CDR2 SVGIG (reference sequence). CDR3 nucleotide sequence: TGTGCCTGGAGTTCCGGGACAGGGGGGACCTACGAGCAGTACTTC. Amino acids: CAWSSGTGGTYEQYF. Full variable domain (missing parts from reference TRBV30 and TRBJ2-7): SQTIHQWPATLVQPVGSPLSLECTVEGTSNPNLYWYRQAAGRGLQLLFYSVGIGQISSEVPQNLSASRPQDRQFILSSKKLLLSDSGFYLCAWSSGTGGTYEQYFGPGTRLTVT.

V and J are TRBV10-3 and TRBJ1-2; perhaps TRBD1 as D (5 bases). The CDR3 contains 12 residues. V was cut by 2 bases and J by 10 bases, with 11 bases left in between. CDR1 and CDR2 from the germline V gene are ENHRY and SYGVKD. The CDR3 DNA is TGTGCCATCAGTGAGGGCAGGGCGGACTACACCTTC. Translated: CAISEGRADYTF.